The TCR beta chain described here comes from a study of shared clonotypes between healthy human individuals. The protocol was immunoSEQ multiplex PCR, while the TCRdb copy is restricted to in-frame clones and leaves out a portion. The sample has fewer than 200,000 clones, 85% to 95% seen once; the top ten hold approximately 0.07%. Study-level results: Roughly 4.7% was the fraction of naive CD4 clonotypes found shared across a few donors.

Concerning this clone itself: Its specificity is unknown.

This receptor was obtained from a woman in her twenties or thirties in good health. The sequenced sample consisted of naive CD4+ T cells sorted from blood. Described subset: CD45RA+ positively selected.

Here the CDR3 DNA reads TGTGCCAGCAGTTTTAGCGGGAGGAACCAAGAGACCCAGTACTTC. Translating gives CASSFSGRNQETQYF. The chain is built from TRBV28 and TRBJ2-5, with 10 positions matching TRBD2. Per the germline V gene, CDR1 is MDHEN and CDR2 is SYDVKM. After removal of 3 bases from V and 0 bases from J, the junction contained 1 base not matched to a gene. The CDR3 covers 15 residues.